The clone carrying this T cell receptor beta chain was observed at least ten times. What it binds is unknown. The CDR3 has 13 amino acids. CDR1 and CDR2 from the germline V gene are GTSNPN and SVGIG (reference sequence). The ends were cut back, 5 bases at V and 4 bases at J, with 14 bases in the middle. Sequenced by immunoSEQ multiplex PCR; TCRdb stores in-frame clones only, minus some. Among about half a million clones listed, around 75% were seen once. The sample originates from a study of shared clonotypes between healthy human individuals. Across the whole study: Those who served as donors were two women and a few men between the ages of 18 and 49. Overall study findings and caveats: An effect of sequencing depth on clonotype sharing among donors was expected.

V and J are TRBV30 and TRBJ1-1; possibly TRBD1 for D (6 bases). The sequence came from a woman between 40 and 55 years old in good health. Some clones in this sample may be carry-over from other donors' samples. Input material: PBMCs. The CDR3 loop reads CAWAVGGATEAFF. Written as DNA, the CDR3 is TGTGCCTGGGCCGTCGGGGGGGCCACTGAAGCTTTCTTT.